The next 10 T cell receptor beta chains were all read from a single sample in a study of T cells in Graves' hyperthyroidism and ophthalmopathy. TCR beta CDR3 sequences were amplified from RNA transcripts. The TCR CDR3 was amplified in a first-round RT-PCR using the HTBI primer set. TCRdb re-derived calls from the multiplex PCR reads in MiXCR, one entry per CDR3 protein. This table has about 180,000 distinct CDR3 sequences, about 9.4% appearing once. The sample consisted of blood. The receptor set was obtained from a young woman with Graves' hyperthyroidism that later progressed to Graves' ophthalmopathy.

This clonotype was seen ten or more times. The rearrangement uses TRBV6-5 and TRBJ2-3, with a tentative D call TRBD2 (5 bases). The CDR3 has 16 amino acids. Germline V gene data show CDR1 as MNHEY and CDR2 as SVGAGI. Trimming removed 0 bases from V and 1 base from J, with 11 bases in between. In DNA form, the CDR3 reads TGTGCCAGCAGTTACTCGTCCGGGATCGGCACAGATACGCAGTATTTT. It encodes CASSYSSGIGTDTQYF.

This clonotype was recorded at least ten times. In nucleotides, the CDR3 is TGCAGTGCTAGGGAAGGACAGGGTTTCCAGGAGACCCAGTACTTC. This encodes CSAREGQGFQETQYF. The J gene is TRBJ2-5, the V gene TRBV20-1, with 8 bases aligning to TRBD1. The trim removed 3 bases at V and 5 bases at J, leaving 11 bases unmatched. The CDR3 is 15 amino acids. Germline V gives CDR1 DFQATT, CDR2 SNEGSKA (reference sequence).

This clonotype has just a few counts. This clone may be a read error of a much larger clone one base away. This chain connects TRBV7-6 to TRBJ1-1; D unclear. There are 12 residues in the CDR3. Germline values: CDR1 SGHVS, CDR2 FNYEAQ. As DNA, the CDR3 is TGTGCCAGCAGCGCCCCCGGCACTGAAGCTTCCTTT. Translating gives CASSAPGTEASF. Filled out from reference TRBV7-6 and TRBJ1-1, the complete variable domain reads GAGVSQSPRYKVTKRGQDVALRCDPISGHVSLYWYRQALGQGPEFLTYFNYEAQQDKSGLPNDRFSAERPEGSISTLTIQRTEQRDSAMYRCASSAPGTEASFGQGTRLTVV.

This clonotype was seen repeatedly, ten times or more. The chain is built from TRBV19 and TRBJ1-5; D remains unclear. The CDR3 is 16 residues long. Between the trimmed V and J ends, which lost 0 bases and 7 bases, there was a span of 16 bases. CDR1 and CDR2 (germline): LNHDA, SQIVND (reference sequence). The CDR3 sequence is CASSIDLVAGIQPQHF. The CDR3 bases are TGTGCCAGTAGTATAGATCTGGTCGCAGGAATACAGCCCCAGCATTTT.

This clonotype was counted many times. This rearrangement joins TRBV2 to TRBJ2-1; TRBD1 matches 9 bases. Germline CDR1 is SNHLY and CDR2 is FYNNEI. V lost 7 bases, J lost 4 bases, and 5 bases stayed unmatched. The length of the CDR3 is 14 residues. In nucleotides, the CDR3 is TGTGCCAGCAAGGGGACAGGGATTTACAATGAGCAGTTCTTC. It is translated as CASKGTGIYNEQFF.

In its sample, this clonotype was seen many times. Here the CDR3 DNA reads TGTGCCACCAGCAGAGACAGGGGCACAGATACGCAGTATTTT. Encoded protein: CATSRDRGTDTQYF. The rearrangement uses TRBV15 and TRBJ2-3; the D gene is possibly TRBD1 (5 bases). Between the trimmed V and J ends, which lost 0 bases and 1 base, there was a span of 5 bases. Germline V gene sequence: CDR1 LNHNV, CDR2 YYDKDF (reference sequence). CDR3 length equals 14 residues.

This clonotype was detected many times. The chain carries TRBV2 and TRBJ1-6; 11 nucleotides match TRBD1. This CDR3 is built from 15 residues. CDR1 is SNHLY, CDR2 FYNNEI, per germline. V shed 2 bases and J 9 bases; nucleotides not matched to a gene: 3. The CDR3 sequence: CASSETGTGGSPLHF. CDR3 in DNA: TGTGCCAGCAGTGAAACCGGGACAGGGGGTTCACCCCTCCACTTT.

Ten or more counts support this clonotype. The chain is built from TRBV27 and TRBJ2-2; no reliable D call. Trimming shortened V by 6 bases and J by 0 bases, and 11 bases separated the two germline ends. The CDR3 sequence is 15 residues long. Germline CDR1 MNHEY, CDR2 SMNVEV (reference sequence). The CDR3 protein is CASRQQTSNTGELFF. The CDR3 bases are TGTGCCAGCAGACAACAGACATCGAACACCGGGGAGCTGTTTTTT.

This clonotype was seen a handful of times. A much larger clone sits a single nucleotide away, making a read error possible. V and J are TRBV30 and TRBJ1-4; D is undetermined. The CDR3 is 15 amino acids. Germline CDR1 GTSNPN, CDR2 SVGIG (reference sequence). The CDR3 DNA follows: TGTGTCTGGAGTGGAAAGGGTGCAACTAATGAAAAACTGTTTTTT. This gives the protein CVWSGKGATNEKLFF.

The sample holds many counts of this clonotype. J is TRBJ1-1 and V is TRBV3-1, with unresolved D. Trimming cost V 2 bases and J 0 bases, with 10 bases left between them. The V gene's germline CDR1 is LGHDT and CDR2 YNNKEL (reference sequence). The CDR3 covers 15 residues. The CDR3 loop is CASSQSLTLNTEAFF. CDR3 nucleotide sequence: TGTGCCAGCAGCCAAAGCCTTACCCTGAACACTGAAGCTTTCTTT.